This TCR beta chain originates from a study of identical twins. General study results and limits: Fewer insertions marked abundant cord blood beta clonotypes; young adult naive trended weakly, memory not at all.

Trimming pared 2 bases from V and 9 bases from J, leaving 11 bases between. This CDR3 contains 12 residues. Germline CDR1 DFQATT, CDR2 SNEGSKA (reference sequence). With no exceptions, donors were healthy Caucasians. This clonotype was observed many times. Its target is not known. Unique molecular identifiers were present on cDNA, and template switching added a universal primer site. Each CDR3 protein is one row after TCRdb ran MiXCR on the 5' RACE reads. The sample has 640,000 or so distinct CDR3 sequences; around 5.7% are singletons. Sequencing used naive T cells sorted from blood. This TCR was recovered from a man aged 18-30 years in good health. The rearrangement joins TRBV20-1 to TRBJ2-1, with D possibly TRBD2 on 6 matching bases. Written as DNA, the CDR3 is TGCAGTGCTAGATTTACTAGCTCTGAGCAGTTCTTC. Its protein is CSARFTSSEQFF.